This passage covers 22 T cell receptor beta chains from one sample sequenced in a study of T-cell memory formation after mild COVID-19. TCRdb fed the 5' RACE reads into MiXCR, producing one record per CDR3 protein. This table holds roughly 150,000 distinct CDR3 sequences, about 14% found once. Sequenced: PBMCs or a T cell subset sorted from them (not recorded which). Receptors were obtained from an adult woman who had mild COVID-19 (a few samples of this study predate the infection). Cell type and time point are not known.

The chain joins TRBV24-1 to TRBJ2-2, with 10 bases fitting TRBD2. There are 15 residues in the CDR3. The junction had 6 bases not matched to a gene; V was cut back by 4 bases and J by 8 bases. Germline V gene data show CDR1 as KGHDR and CDR2 as SFDVKD. In DNA form, the CDR3 reads TGTGCCACCAGTGACCCGGGACTAGCGTTGGGGGAGCTGTTTTTT. Its protein product is CATSDPGLALGELFF.

This clonotype has at least ten counts. The J gene is TRBJ2-1, the V gene TRBV11-2; either TRBD1 or TRBD2 may fit D (5 bases each). The CDR3 covers 15 residues. Germline assignment: CDR1 SGHAT and CDR2 FQNNGV. Between the trimmed V and J ends, which lost 3 bases and 3 bases, there was a span of 12 bases. In DNA form, the CDR3 reads TGTGCCAGCAGCTTGGGGCGGGTGGACTACAATGAGCAGTTCTTC. It translates to CASSLGRVDYNEQFF.

This clonotype has a count of ten or more. V is TRBV14 and J is TRBJ2-7; D gene uncertain. This CDR3 contains 13 residues. V dropped 3 bases and J dropped 0 bases, with 6 bases sitting between them. Germline-derived CDR1 and CDR2 are SGHDN and FVKESK. CDR3 sequence reads: CASSQGTSYEQYF. The DNA for the CDR3 is TGTGCCAGCAGCCAGGGTACCTCCTACGAGCAGTACTTC.

The J gene is TRBJ2-2, the V gene TRBV7-6; no definite D call. The CDR3 loop spans 11 amino acids. Looked up from germline, CDR1 is SGHVS and CDR2 is FNYEAQ. Between the trimmed V and J ends, which lost 0 bases and 9 bases, there was a span of 2 bases. In DNA form, the CDR3 reads TGTGCCAGCAGCTTAGCGCGGGAGCTGTTTTTT. Protein: CASSLARELFF.

Points on this clonotype: The final CDR3 position lacks the conserved phenylalanine or tryptophan, pointing to a likely read error. The chain recombines TRBV29-1 with TRBJ2-7; 8 positions agree with TRBD1. Germline CDR1 and CDR2: SQVTM and ANQGSEA. After removal of 7 bases from V and 0 bases from J, the junction contained 5 bases not matched to a gene. This CDR3 region has 13 residues. The CDR3, as DNA: TGCAGCGCTCGGACAGGGAGCTCCTACGAGCAGTACTTA. This encodes CSARTGSSYEQYL.

This clonotype was seen a handful of times. This rearrangement joins TRBV9 to TRBJ2-3; tentatively, D is TRBD2 (5 bases). Trimming pared 4 bases from V and 5 bases from J, leaving 14 bases between. This CDR3 has 14 residues. The germline V gene has CDR1 SGDLS and CDR2 YYNGEE. The CDR3 DNA reads TGTGCCAGCAGCTCGACTACGATCCAAGATACGCAGTATTTT. It encodes CASSSTTIQDTQYF.

The genes are TRBV19 and TRBJ2-1; 11 bases are shared with TRBD2. CDR3 length: 15 amino acids. The germline V gene encodes CDR1 LNHDA and CDR2 SQIVND (reference sequence). Germline trimming cut 3 bases from V and 5 bases from J; bases unmatched to any gene: 3. CDR3 loop: CASSISGRADNEQFF. CDR3 bases: TGTGCCAGTAGTATTAGCGGGAGGGCGGACAATGAGCAGTTCTTC.

The chain combines TRBV18 with TRBJ1-2; TRBD1 is a possible D gene (6 bases). Germline CDR1 KGHSH, CDR2 LQKENI. The CDR3 length is 14 residues. The V gene lost 6 bases and the J gene lost 5 bases, with 16 bases spanning the gap. The CDR3 here is CASSLQGDPYGYTF. CDR3 in DNA: TGTGCCAGCTCGCTACAGGGCGACCCTTATGGCTACACCTTC.

The rearrangement joins TRBV4-1 to TRBJ2-2; TRBD1 matches 9 bases. Germline assignment: CDR1 MGHRA and CDR2 YSYEKL. The CDR3 contains 15 residues. V was pared by 6 bases and J by 5 bases, with 7 bases of the junction left unmatched. The CDR3, as DNA: TGCGCCAGCAGGAACCGGGACAGGGAAACCGGGGAGCTGTTTTTT. Translation gives CASRNRDRETGELFF.

This clonotype was observed a few times. Here the CDR3 DNA reads TGCAGTGCTAGAGTAGGTGCGGGAGTTCGGGTCAATGAGCAGTTCTTC. Its protein product is CSARVGAGVRVNEQFF. The chain combines TRBV20-1 with TRBJ2-1; the match to TRBD2 covers 7 bases. Unmatched junction bases numbered 12, after V lost 1 base and J lost 6 bases. Germline values: CDR1 DFQATT, CDR2 SNEGSKA (reference sequence). The CDR3 sequence is 16 residues long.

This clonotype appeared a few times. The rearrangement joins TRBV24-1 to TRBJ2-1; perhaps TRBD2 as D (5 bases). This CDR3 contains 13 residues. Germline CDR1 KGHDR, CDR2 SFDVKD. V lost 5 bases and J 6 bases, leaving 10 bases between the germline ends. The CDR3 loop reads CATSVGGSNEQFF. The CDR3 DNA reads TGTGCCACCAGTGTTGGTGGGAGCAATGAGCAGTTCTTC.

This clonotype showed up just a few times. The chain combines TRBV30 with TRBJ2-3, with TRBD2 matching 9 bases. Germline V lookup: CDR1 GTSNPN, CDR2 SVGIG (reference sequence). Losses at the gene ends were 2 bases for V and 7 bases for J; bases not matched to a gene: 4. The CDR3 sequence is 13 residues long. As DNA, the CDR3 is TGTGCCTGGAGTTTAGCGGGAGCCAATACGCAGTATTTT. It specifies CAWSLAGANTQYF. Together with reference TRBV30 and TRBJ2-3, the CDR3 gives the full variable domain: SQTIHQWPATLVQPVGSPLSLECTVEGTSNPNLYWYRQAAGRGLQLLFYSVGIGQISSEVPQNLSASRPQDRQFILSSKKLLLSDSGFYLCAWSLAGANTQYFGPGTRLTVL.

This clonotype was seen a handful of times. The CDR3 end shows no conserved phenylalanine or tryptophan, and so a read error is likely. The chain joins TRBV29-1 to TRBJ1-1, with a tentative D call TRBD1 (5 bases). Germline CDR1 reads SQVTM; CDR2 reads ANQGSEA. This CDR3 has 13 residues. The V end was cut by 5 bases, the J end by 6 bases, with 16 bases between. The chain's CDR3 is CSVHGGFFSEAFL. In DNA, the CDR3 is TGCAGCGTTCACGGGGGTTTTTTCTCTGAAGCTTTCCTT.

The chain is built from TRBV7-9 and TRBJ2-7, with 7 bases fitting TRBD1. The CDR3 spans 13 residues. V lost 5 bases and J lost 3; bases outside the gene matches: 4. Germline V CDR1 and CDR2: SEHNR, FQNEAQ (reference sequence). CDR3 protein: CASSGRQGYEQYF. DNA for the CDR3: TGTGCCAGCAGCGGCCGACAGGGCTACGAGCAGTACTTC.

This clonotype has only a few counts. This chain connects TRBV7-6 to TRBJ2-1; D possibly corresponds to TRBD1 (5 bases). Trimming left V 3 bases short and J 3 bases short, with 6 bases between. CDR3 length: 13 amino acids. Germline assignment: CDR1 SGHVS and CDR2 FNYEAQ. CDR3 loop: CASSFQGYNEQFF. The DNA for the CDR3 is TGTGCCAGCAGCTTCCAGGGCTACAATGAGCAGTTCTTC.

V gene TRBV11-3 combines with J gene TRBJ1-1; no clear D gene. Trimming took off 1 base at V and 1 base at J, with 4 bases between the two ends. The germline V gene encodes CDR1 SGHNT and CDR2 YENEEA. The CDR3 runs to 13 residues. The CDR3 DNA reads TGTGCCAGCAGCTTAGTCAGGAACACTGAAGCTTTCTTT. Its protein is CASSLVRNTEAFF. The whole variable domain, filled in from reference TRBV11-3 and TRBJ1-1, reads EAGVVQSPRYKIIEKKQPVAFWCNPISGHNTLYWYLQNLGQGPELLIRYENEEAVDDSQLPKDRFSAERLKGVDSTLKIQPAELGDSAVYLCASSLVRNTEAFFGQGTRLTVV.

This clonotype was seen more than once but under ten times. This chain links TRBV9 with TRBJ1-2; 9 nucleotides match TRBD1. The V segment lost 0 bases and the J segment 2 bases; nucleotides outside the gene matches: 5. CDR1 SGDLS and CDR2 YYNGEE come from the germline V gene. The CDR3 extends over 16 amino acids. CDR3 in amino acids: CASSVAGQGLNYGYTF. The DNA for the CDR3 is TGTGCCAGCAGCGTAGCGGGACAGGGCCTAAACTATGGCTACACCTTC. The full variable domain, its missing parts supplied by reference TRBV9 and TRBJ1-2, is DSGVTQTPKHLITATGQRVTLRCSPRSGDLSVYWYQQSLDQGLQFLIQYYNGEERAKGNILERFSAQQFPDLHSELNLSSLELGDSALYFCASSVAGQGLNYGYTFGSGTRLTVV.

The rearrangement uses TRBV7-2 and TRBJ2-7, with D unclear. CDR1 and CDR2 (germline): SGHTA, FQGNSA. V gave up 5 bases and J gave up 4 bases, with 6 bases separating them. This CDR3 spans 11 amino acids. The chain's CDR3 is CASSAKYEQYF. In nucleotides, the CDR3 is TGTGCCAGCAGCGCAAAATACGAGCAGTACTTC. Supplemented by reference TRBV7-2 and TRBJ2-7, the full variable domain reads GAGVSQSPSNKVTEKGKDVELRCDPISGHTALYWYRQSLGQGLEFLIYFQGNSAPDKSGLPSDRFSAERTGGSVSTLTIQRTQQEDSAVYLCASSAKYEQYFGPGTRLTVT.

This clonotype occurred a few times. V and J are TRBV5-6 and TRBJ2-7; unclear D gene. V was pared by 0 bases and J by 0 bases, with 10 bases between. The germline V gene encodes CDR1 SGHDT and CDR2 YYEEEE. The CDR3 runs 15 residues. CDR3 sequence: CASSLAGGTSYEQYF. For the CDR3, the DNA is TGTGCCAGCAGCTTGGCGGGCGGCACCTCCTACGAGCAGTACTTC.

This clonotype was observed a few times. This chain uses TRBV29-1 with TRBJ2-7; tentative D call: TRBD1 (6 bases). Trimming stripped 2 bases from V and 2 bases from J, with 13 bases between. The CDR3 runs to 14 residues. Per germline, CDR1 SQVTM and CDR2 ANQGSEA. The CDR3: CSVERLDRPYEQYF. The CDR3, as DNA: TGCAGCGTTGAAAGGCTGGACAGACCCTACGAGCAGTACTTC.

The gene calls are TRBV6-6 and TRBJ1-1, with D possibly matching TRBD1 (6 bases). This CDR3 has 15 residues. Deletions cut 4 bases from V and 10 bases from J, with 22 bases between. Germline assignment: CDR1 MNHNY and CDR2 SVGAGI (reference sequence). CDR3 DNA sequence: TGTGCCAGCAGTTCCTCCGACACAGGGATAATGGTAGCTTTCTTT. It specifies CASSSSDTGIMVAFF.

This clonotype was seen ten or more times. The CDR3 sequence is CASSSQGTEAFF. The CDR3 DNA is TGTGCCAGCAGCTCGCAGGGTACTGAAGCTTTCTTT. The chain uses TRBV5-5 and TRBJ1-1; the D gene is possibly TRBD1 (5 bases). Germline V CDR1 and CDR2: SGHKS, YYEKEE (reference sequence). This CDR3 contains 12 residues. V was shortened by 3 bases and J by 5 bases, with 8 bases between the two germline ends. Full variable domain (rest looked up from reference TRBV5-5 and TRBJ1-1): DAGVTQSPTHLIKTRGQQVTLRCSPISGHKSVSWYQQVLGQGPQFIFQYYEKEERGRGNFPDRFSARQFPNYSSELNVNALLLGDSALYLCASSSQGTEAFFGQGTRLTVV.